A single TCR beta chain is shown here with its context. The target antigen is unknown. The PCR employed 60 Vbeta primers together with 13 Jbeta primers. Clones were sequenced by immunoSEQ multiplex PCR, and TCRdb holds only the in-frame ones, with some missing. In total, the table holds approximately 210,000 clones. Trimming left V 8 bases short and J 1 base short, with 11 bases between. Germline CDR1 and CDR2: MNHNS and SASEGT. The CDR3 runs 13 residues. These data originate in a study of cytomegalovirus exposure and HLA in healthy donors. Study-wide points: Within a later analysis, the majority of CMV-associated TCR beta chains appeared HLA-restricted. HLA allele associations emerged for 15,000 to 20,000 TCR beta sequences in a later analysis, at 0.05 false discovery rate.

Input material: PBMCs. This TCR came from a woman in her 30s in good health and CMV-seropositive. The chain uses TRBV6-1 and TRBJ1-1, with D hard to call. The chain's CDR3 is CASRHQWNTEAFF. For the CDR3, the DNA is TGTGCCAGCCGTCACCAGTGGAACACTGAAGCTTTCTTT.